This TCR beta chain was recovered during a study of T-cell memory formation after mild COVID-19. Study conclusions and caveats: Confirmation was lacking for SARS-CoV-2 specificity of second-wave clones that peaked on day 37.

Germline V gene lookup returns CDR1 SEHNR and CDR2 FQNEAQ (reference sequence). The CDR3 length is 15 residues. Trimming removed 4 bases from V and 6 bases from J; junction bases left unmatched: 9. Notes on this clonotype: Its antigen is not identified.

TCRdb analysed the 5' RACE reads with MiXCR anew, one entry per CDR3 protein. Of about 340,000 distinct CDR3 sequences in the sample, under 25% were seen once. The TCR comes from a man younger than 30 who had mild COVID-19 (a few samples of this study predate the infection). Cell type and time point are not known. V usage is TRBV7-9 and J usage is TRBJ2-5; 9 nucleotides match TRBD1. Sequencing used PBMCs or a T cell subset sorted from them (not recorded which). The CDR3 DNA sequence: TGTGCCAGCAGCTCCGATACAGGGGGCGGGAAGACCCAGTACTTC. Protein: CASSSDTGGGKTQYF.